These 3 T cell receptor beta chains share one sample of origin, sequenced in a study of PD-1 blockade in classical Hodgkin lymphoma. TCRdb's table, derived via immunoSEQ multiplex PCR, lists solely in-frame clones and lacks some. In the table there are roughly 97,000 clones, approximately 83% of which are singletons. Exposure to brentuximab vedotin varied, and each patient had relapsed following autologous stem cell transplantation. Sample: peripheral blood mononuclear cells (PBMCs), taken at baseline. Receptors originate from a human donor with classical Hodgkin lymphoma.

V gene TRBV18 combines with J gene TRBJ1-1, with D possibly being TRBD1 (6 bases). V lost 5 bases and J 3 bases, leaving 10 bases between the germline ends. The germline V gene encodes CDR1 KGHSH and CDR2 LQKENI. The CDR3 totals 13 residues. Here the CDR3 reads CASSTNRDTEAFF. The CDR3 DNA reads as TGTGCCAGCTCAACGAACAGGGACACTGAAGCTTTCTTT.

The CDR3 spells CASSFREPYGYTF. The CDR3 DNA is TGTGCCAGCAGTTTTAGGGAACCCTATGGCTACACCTTC. The V call is TRBV6-5, the J call TRBJ1-2; D is unresolved. V was pared by 4 bases and J by 4 bases, with 10 bases between. Germline V CDR1 and CDR2: MNHEY, SVGAGI. This CDR3 comprises 13 residues.

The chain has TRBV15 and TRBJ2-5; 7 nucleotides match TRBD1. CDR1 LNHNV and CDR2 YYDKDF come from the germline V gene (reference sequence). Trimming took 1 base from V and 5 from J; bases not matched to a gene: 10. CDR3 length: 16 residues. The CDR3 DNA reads TGTGCCACCAGCAGAGGTCTAGAGGGGGCCGGGGAGACCCAGTACTTC. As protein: CATSRGLEGAGETQYF.